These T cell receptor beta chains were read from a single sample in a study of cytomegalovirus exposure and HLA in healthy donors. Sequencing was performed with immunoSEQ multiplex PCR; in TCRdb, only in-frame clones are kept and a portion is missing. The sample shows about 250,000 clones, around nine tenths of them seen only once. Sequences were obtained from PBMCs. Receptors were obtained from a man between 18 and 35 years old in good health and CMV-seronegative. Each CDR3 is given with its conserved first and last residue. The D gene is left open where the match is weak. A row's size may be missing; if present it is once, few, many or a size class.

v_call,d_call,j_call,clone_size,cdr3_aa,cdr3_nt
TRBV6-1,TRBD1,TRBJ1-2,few,CASSEGTGDDNYGYTF,TGTGCCAGCAGTGAAGGGACAGGGGACGATAACTATGGCTACACCTTC
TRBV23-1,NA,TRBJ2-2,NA,CASGPKANRDSTGELFF,TGCGCCAGCGGGCCAAAGGCGAACCGGGACTCCACCGGGGAGCTGTTTTTT
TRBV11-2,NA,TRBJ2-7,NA,CASSHIRGTYEQYF,TGTGCCAGCAGCCACATCCGGGGGACCTACGAGCAGTACTTC
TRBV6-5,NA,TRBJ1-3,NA,CASKTSSGNTIYF,TGTGCCAGCAAAACCAGCTCTGGAAACACCATATATTTT
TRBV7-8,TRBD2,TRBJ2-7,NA,CASSLAGREREQYF,TGTGCCAGCAGCTTAGCGGGGCGGGAGAGGGAGCAGTACTTC
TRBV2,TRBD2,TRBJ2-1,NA,CASRGLAGGWEQFF,TGTGCCAGCAGGGGACTAGCGGGGGGATGGGAGCAGTTCTTC
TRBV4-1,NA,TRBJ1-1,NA,CASSQAGFSEAFF,TGCGCCAGCAGCCAAGCGGGGTTCTCTGAAGCTTTCTTT
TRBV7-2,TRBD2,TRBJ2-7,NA,CASSPQAGSSYEQYF,TGTGCCAGCAGTCCTCAAGCGGGGAGCTCCTACGAGCAGTACTTC
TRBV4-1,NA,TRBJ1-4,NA,CASSQDPGATNEKLFF,TGCGCCAGCAGCCAAGATCCCGGTGCAACTAATGAAAAACTGTTTTTT
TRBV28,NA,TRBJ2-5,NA,CASSLGQGSETQYF,TGTGCCAGCAGTTTGGGCCAGGGTTCGGAGACCCAGTACTTC
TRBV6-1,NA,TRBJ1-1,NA,CASRGGRAEAFF,TGTGCCAGCAGGGGCGGCAGGGCTGAAGCTTTCTTT
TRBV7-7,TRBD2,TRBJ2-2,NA,CASSPQSGTLTGELFF,TGTGCCAGCAGCCCACAGAGCGGGACTCTCACCGGGGAGCTGTTTTTT
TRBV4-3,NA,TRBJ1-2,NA,CASSQDLGALGYTF,TGCGCCAGCAGCCAAGATCTGGGGGCCCTTGGCTACACCTTC
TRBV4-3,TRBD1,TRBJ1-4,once,CASSQNRGNEKLFF,TGCGCCAGCAGCCAGAACAGGGGAAATGAAAAACTGTTTTTT
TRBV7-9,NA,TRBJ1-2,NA,CASSFPENYGYTF,TGTGCCAGCAGCTTTCCGGAGAACTATGGCTACACCTTC
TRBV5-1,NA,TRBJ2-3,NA,CASKLADTDTQYF,TGCGCCAGCAAATTAGCGGACACAGATACGCAGTATTTT
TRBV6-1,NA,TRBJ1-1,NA,CASSLYYTGDTEAFF,TGTGCCAGCAGCCTATACTACACAGGAGACACTGAAGCTTTCTTT
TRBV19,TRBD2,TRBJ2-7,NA,CASSATSGRAYEQYF,TGTGCCAGTAGTGCGACTAGCGGGAGGGCCTACGAGCAGTACTTC
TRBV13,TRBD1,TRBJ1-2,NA,CASSGPGTGDYGYTF,TGTGCCAGCAGCGGTCCCGGGACAGGGGACTATGGCTACACCTTC
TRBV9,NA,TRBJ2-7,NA,CARKAVTYEQYF,TGTGCCCGTAAAGCGGTTACCTACGAGCAGTACTTC
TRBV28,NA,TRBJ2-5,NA,CASSQGGETQYF,TGTGCCAGCAGTCAGGGAGGCGAGACCCAGTACTTC
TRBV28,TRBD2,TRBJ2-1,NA,CASSPGLANEQFF,TGTGCCAGCAGTCCGGGACTAGCAAATGAGCAGTTCTTC
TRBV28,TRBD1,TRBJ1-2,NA,CASGPKGAGGYTF,TGTGCCAGCGGTCCTAAGGGGGCGGGCGGCTACACCTTC
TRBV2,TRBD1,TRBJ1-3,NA,CASNWGQNSGNTIYF,TGTGCCAGCAATTGGGGACAGAACTCTGGAAACACCATATATTTT
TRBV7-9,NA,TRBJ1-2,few,CASSLITDVDGYTF,TGTGCCAGCAGCTTAATCACAGATGTTGATGGCTACACCTTC
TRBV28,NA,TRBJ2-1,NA,CASSLRAGNEQFF,TGTGCCAGCAGTTTACGCGCCGGCAATGAGCAGTTCTTC
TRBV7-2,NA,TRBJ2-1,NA,CASSLFRGSSYNEQFF,TGTGCCAGCAGCTTGTTCCGGGGGAGCTCCTACAATGAGCAGTTCTTC
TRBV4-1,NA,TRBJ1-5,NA,CASSQAGQLSLNQPQHF,TGCGCCAGCAGCCAGGCAGGACAACTCTCCCTCAATCAGCCCCAGCATTTT
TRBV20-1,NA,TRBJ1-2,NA,CSASNGQGYTF,TGCAGTGCTAGTAACGGACAGGGCTACACCTTC
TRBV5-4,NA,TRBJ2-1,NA,CASSLGGGGPDNEQFF,TGTGCCAGCAGCTTGGGAGGGGGAGGGCCGGACAATGAGCAGTTCTTC
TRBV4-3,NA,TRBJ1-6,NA,CASSQDSGGLIAPLHF,TGCGCCAGCAGCCAAGATTCGGGGGGTTTAATCGCGCCCCTCCACTTT
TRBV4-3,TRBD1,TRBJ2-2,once,CASSQRWNPPGGQGPGELFF,TGCGCCAGCAGCCAAAGGTGGAACCCCCCGGGGGGACAGGGGCCCGGGGAGCTGTTTTTT
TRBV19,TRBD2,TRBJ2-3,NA,CASRTSGNTDTQYF,TGTGCCAGTCGTACTAGCGGAAACACAGATACGCAGTATTTT
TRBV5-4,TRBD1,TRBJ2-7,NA,CASSSTGITHEQYF,TGTGCCAGCAGCTCGACAGGGATTACGCACGAGCAGTACTTC
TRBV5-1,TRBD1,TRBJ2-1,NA,CASSLFPPGGVHNEQFF,TGCGCCAGCAGCTTGTTCCCCCCAGGGGGTGTCCACAATGAGCAGTTCTTC
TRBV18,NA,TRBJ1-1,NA,CASSPGRGIEAFF,TGTGCCAGCTCACCTGGCAGAGGAATTGAAGCTTTCTTT
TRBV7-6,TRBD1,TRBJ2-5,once,CASSLVWDRKETQYF,TGTGCCAGCAGCTTAGTTTGGGACAGAAAAGAGACCCAGTACTTC
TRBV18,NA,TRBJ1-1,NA,CASSPVSEAFF,TGTGCCAGCTCACCTGTCTCTGAAGCTTTCTTT
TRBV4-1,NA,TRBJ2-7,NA,CASSPIPTDFYEQYF,TGCGCCAGCAGCCCCATCCCGACAGATTTCTACGAGCAGTACTTC
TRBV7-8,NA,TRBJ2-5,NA,CASSFQRKETQYF,TGTGCCAGCAGCTTCCAGCGGAAAGAGACCCAGTACTTC
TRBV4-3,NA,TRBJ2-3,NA,CASSQGFTRSHTQYF,TGCGCCAGCAGCCAAGGATTCACTCGATCTCATACGCAGTATTTT
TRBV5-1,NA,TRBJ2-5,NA,CASSSRAEETQYF,TGCGCCAGCAGCTCGCGGGCCGAAGAGACCCAGTACTTC